Listed below are T cell receptor beta chains from one sample, sequenced in a study of blood T cells in healthy people across ages. TCRdb fed the 5' RACE reads into MiXCR, producing one record per CDR3 protein. The table lists about 1.7 million distinct CDR3 sequences, 28% of them singletons. Material: blood. The origin of the receptors is a woman between 25 and 40 years old in good health. Each CDR3 is given with its conserved first and last residue. The order of the fields is CDR3 protein, CDR3 DNA, D gene, clone size, V gene, J gene. D genes are given only for firm matches. The size entry is marked missing in some rows and otherwise reads once, few, many or a size class.

CASSSNQWDTQYF	TGCGCCAGCAGCTCTAACCAGTGGGATACGCAGTATTTT	NA	many	TRBV5-1	TRBJ2-3
CASSRLMGSDTQYF	TGTGCCAGCAGCCGATTGATGGGGTCCGATACGCAGTATTTT	NA	NA	TRBV7-9	TRBJ2-3
CASSLRERGYTF	TGTGCCAGCAGCTTAAGGGAGAGAGGCTACACCTTC	NA	many	TRBV7-9	TRBJ1-2
CASSLGPSSAQGEFGGYTF	TGCGCCAGCAGCTTGGGCCCCTCCTCGGCGCAGGGAGAATTCGGTGGCTACACCTTC	NA	NA	TRBV5-1	TRBJ1-2
CASSLVQGPNTEAFF	TGTGCCAGCAGCTTAGTACAGGGACCTAACACTGAAGCTTTCTTT	NA	NA	TRBV7-9	TRBJ1-1
CASSFGPINSPLHF	TGTGCCAGCAGTTTCGGGCCCATAAATTCACCCCTCCACTTT	NA	many	TRBV12-3/TRBV12-4	TRBJ1-6
CASGAGHDGYTF	TGCGCCAGCGGAGCTGGACATGATGGCTACACCTTC	NA	NA	TRBV5-1	TRBJ1-2
CASSRNRYEKLFF	TGTGCCAGCAGCCGCAATCGGTACGAAAAACTGTTTTTT	NA	NA	TRBV3-1	TRBJ1-4
CASSLIQGLSNQPQHF	TGTGCCAGCAGTCTGATACAGGGGCTTAGCAATCAGCCCCAGCATTTT	TRBD1	NA	TRBV28	TRBJ1-5
CASSLRLPGPRGETQYF	TGTGCCAGCAGTTTACGTTTACCGGGCCCTAGAGGAGAGACCCAGTACTTC	NA	NA	TRBV12-3/TRBV12-4	TRBJ2-5
CASSSRDYDHEWQYF	TGTGCCAGCAGTTCCCGGGACTATGATCATGAGTGGCAGTACTTC	TRBD2	few	TRBV12-3/TRBV12-4	TRBJ2-7
CASRVRADGEQFF	TGCGCCAGCAGGGTCCGGGCGGATGGTGAGCAGTTCTTC	NA	few	TRBV5-1	TRBJ2-1
CASSWLGGNYGYTF	TGCGCCAGCAGTTGGCTGGGGGGAAACTATGGCTACACCTTC	NA	NA	TRBV28	TRBJ1-2
CASSSSLAREQYF	TGTGCCAGCAGCTCGAGTCTAGCGAGAGAGCAGTACTTC	NA	NA	TRBV7-2	TRBJ2-4
CSARVGAGQTQYF	TGCAGTGCTAGAGTTGGGGCAGGTCAGACCCAGTACTTC	NA	few	TRBV20-1	TRBJ2-5
CASSLGGGWKETQYF	TGTGCCAGCAGCTTAGGTGGAGGGTGGAAAGAGACCCAGTACTTC	NA	many	TRBV7-3	TRBJ2-5
CASSPRRRGIDEKLFF	TGTGCCAGCAGTCCACGCCGCAGGGGAATAGATGAAAAACTGTTTTTT	NA	NA	TRBV6-5	TRBJ1-4
CASGSGQTYEQYF	TGTGCCAGCGGCTCGGGACAGACCTACGAGCAGTACTTC	TRBD1	many	TRBV2	TRBJ2-7
CASSQVKISGTDNEQFF	TGTGCCAGCAGCCAAGTGAAGATTAGCGGGACGGACAATGAGCAGTTCTTC	TRBD2	NA	TRBV4-2	TRBJ2-1
CASRRPQGDLDYGYTF	TGTGCCAGCAGACGCCCACAGGGGGATTTGGACTATGGCTACACCTTC	TRBD1	NA	TRBV6-2/TRBV6-3	TRBJ1-2
CSAGGPPREQYF	TGCAGTGCCGGGGGGCCCCCAAGGGAGCAGTACTTC	NA	few	TRBV20-1	TRBJ2-5
CASSYSRQALEPQHF	TGTGCCAGCAGTTACTCACGACAGGCGCTGGAGCCCCAGCATTTT	NA	once	TRBV6-5	TRBJ1-5
CASSQTQGASNQPQHF	TGCGCCAGCAGCCAGACGCAGGGGGCAAGCAATCAGCCCCAGCATTTT	TRBD1	once	TRBV4-1	TRBJ1-5
CASSQDGQGGPFGEQFF	TGCGCCAGCAGCCAAGACGGACAAGGGGGCCCCTTTGGAGAGCAGTTCTTC	TRBD1	few	TRBV4-1	TRBJ2-1
CATVKHQGNYGYTF	TGTGCCACCGTCAAGCACCAGGGTAACTATGGCTACACCTTC	NA	NA	TRBV6-2/TRBV6-3	TRBJ1-2
CASSSRGEGNIQYF	TGTGCCAGCAGCTCCCGGGGGGAAGGGAACATTCAGTACTTC	TRBD2	many	TRBV5-6	TRBJ2-4
CASSSRIFSTDTQYF	TGTGCCAGCAGCTCCCGGATTTTTAGTACAGATACGCAGTATTTT	NA	once	TRBV13	TRBJ2-3
CASSKVAGTLGNEQFF	TGCGCCAGCAGCAAAGTAGCGGGGACCCTCGGGAATGAGCAGTTCTTC	TRBD2	NA	TRBV5-1	TRBJ2-1
CASSLEGGGDEQFF	TGTGCCAGCAGCTTAGAAGGGGGCGGTGATGAGCAGTTCTTC	TRBD1	few	TRBV7-9	TRBJ2-1
CSARDHETGNTEAFF	TGCAGTGCTAGAGATCACGAGACGGGGAACACTGAAGCTTTCTTT	NA	NA	TRBV20-1	TRBJ1-1
CASSERGSSTYEQYF	TGTGCCAGCAGTGAGAGGGGCAGCAGTACCTACGAGCAGTACTTC	NA	many	TRBV2	TRBJ2-7
CASTLDTFYGYTF	TGTGCCAGCACTTTGGACACATTCTATGGCTACACCTTC	NA	NA	TRBV6-1	TRBJ1-2
CASSQLGDSREQFF	TGTGCCAGCAGCCAACTGGGTGACTCCCGCGAGCAGTTCTTC	NA	NA	TRBV3-1	TRBJ2-1
CASSHRDRDETQYF	TGTGCCAGCAGCCACCGGGACAGGGACGAGACCCAGTACTTC	TRBD1	few	TRBV3-1	TRBJ2-5
CATSSGTAPADTQYF	TGTGCCACCAGCAGCGGGACAGCGCCTGCAGATACGCAGTATTTT	TRBD1	few	TRBV15	TRBJ2-3
CASLAGTSYNEQYF	TGTGCCAGCTTGGCCGGGACATCATACAATGAGCAGTACTTC	NA	NA	TRBV30	TRBJ2-4
CASNKAPSEGSYNSPLHF	TGTGCCAGCAACAAGGCCCCCTCGGAGGGATCCTATAATTCACCCCTCCACTTT	NA	NA	TRBV6-1	TRBJ1-6
CASSLVGEKLFF	TGTGCCAGCAGCTTAGTCGGTGAAAAACTGTTTTTT	NA	many	TRBV7-2	TRBJ1-4
CSVQGDKLFF	TGCAGCGTTCAGGGGGACAAACTGTTTTTT	TRBD1	many	TRBV29-1	TRBJ1-4
CASSKQLGGYEQYF	TGCGCCAGCAGCAAACAACTCGGGGGTTACGAGCAGTACTTC	NA	many	TRBV4-3	TRBJ2-7
CSASPNEKLFF	TGCAGTGCTAGTCCTAATGAAAAACTGTTTTTT	NA	NA	TRBV20-1	TRBJ1-4
CAISPGADEQYF	TGTGCCATCAGTCCGGGGGCGGACGAGCAGTACTTC	NA	many	TRBV10-3	TRBJ2-7
CSVDGGDRARTQYF	TGCAGCGTGGATGGTGGGGACAGAGCCAGGACCCAGTACTTC	TRBD1	few	TRBV29-1	TRBJ2-5
CASSTWGQQETQYF	TGTGCCAGCAGCACCTGGGGACAACAAGAGACCCAGTACTTC	NA	NA	TRBV27	TRBJ2-5
CSADPGTFYNEQFF	TGCAGTGCCGACCCCGGTACATTCTACAATGAGCAGTTCTTC	NA	few	TRBV20-1	TRBJ2-1
CATTLTRGGGPNTGELFF	TGTGCCACCACCCTAACGAGGGGCGGGGGGCCAAACACCGGGGAGCTGTTTTTT	TRBD2	NA	TRBV27	TRBJ2-2
CASSPRTGGCYEQYF	TGTGCCAGCAGTCCAAGGACAGGGGGCTGCTACGAGCAGTACTTC	TRBD1	few	TRBV12-3/TRBV12-4	TRBJ2-7
CSATGTNEQFF	TGCAGTGCGACCGGGACGAATGAGCAGTTCTTC	NA	few	TRBV20-1	TRBJ2-1